Below are 20 T cell receptor beta chains sequenced from a single sample in a study of T cell responses to AZD1222 COVID-19 vaccine. Profiling relied on immunoSEQ multiplex PCR, and the TCRdb table lists in-frame clones only, not all of them. The sample gives about 35,000 clones, 70% to 90% of which show up once; approximately 10% is in the top ten. Sequences were derived from peripheral blood, sampled 28 days after the second AZD1222 dose. These receptors were obtained from an adult who received the AZD1222 COVID-19 vaccine.

The chain links TRBV7-9 to TRBJ1-4, with D unclear. Germline V gene lookup returns CDR1 SEHNR and CDR2 FQNEAQ (reference sequence). The CDR3 is 13 amino acids. Trimming left V 2 bases short and J 8 bases short, with 9 bases between. CDR3 in amino acids: CASSLTVGEKLFF. The CDR3, as DNA: TGTGCCAGCAGCTTAACAGTCGGGGAAAAACTGTTTTTT.

The genes are TRBV18 and TRBJ2-5; D is perhaps TRBD1 (6 bases). Germline CDR1 reads KGHSH; CDR2 reads LQKENI. V gave up 2 bases and J gave up 5 bases, with 12 bases separating them. The CDR3 covers 14 residues. CDR3 DNA: TGTGCCAGCTCACCAGTTGCGAGGGGGGAGACCCAGTACTTC. Its protein product is CASSPVARGETQYF.

The V and J genes are TRBV19 and TRBJ1-4, with 7 bases aligning to TRBD1. The V segment lost 2 bases and the J segment 8 bases; nucleotides outside the gene matches: 11. CDR3 length equals 16 residues. Germline V gene data show CDR1 as LNHDA and CDR2 as SQIVND (reference sequence). In nucleotides, the CDR3 is TGTGCCAGTAGTATATGGCCGACAGGGAGAAAAGAAAAACTGTTTTTT. The encoded protein is CASSIWPTGRKEKLFF.

This clone was counted between two and nine times. The gene calls are TRBV27 and TRBJ2-1; tentative D call: TRBD1 (5 bases). The CDR3 is 15 amino acids. Trimming cost V 3 bases and J 0 bases, with 9 bases left between them. Germline CDR1 and CDR2: MNHEY and SMNVEV (reference sequence). The CDR3, as DNA: TGTGCCAGCAGTTTGGGGCTAAGCTCCTACAATGAGCAGTTCTTC. Encoded protein: CASSLGLSSYNEQFF.

V gene TRBV5-1 combines with J gene TRBJ2-7, with D perhaps TRBD2 (5 bases). Per germline, CDR1 SGHRS and CDR2 YFSETQ. Trimming took off 0 bases at V and 6 bases at J, with 7 bases between the two ends. The CDR3 covers 12 residues. CDR3 DNA sequence: TGCGCCAGCAGCTTGGGAGGGCCCGAGCAGTACTTC. Encoded protein: CASSLGGPEQYF.

The CDR3 DNA follows: TGTGCCAGCACCCCCCCGGTAGGGGGTAACTATGGCTACACCTTC. Translation: CASTPPVGGNYGYTF. This rearrangement joins TRBV6-6 to TRBJ1-2; the D gene is possibly TRBD1 (6 bases). The CDR3 totals 15 residues. The V end was cut by 7 bases, the J end by 1 base, with 16 bases between. CDR1 MNHNY and CDR2 SVGAGI come from the germline V gene (reference sequence).

The chain recombines TRBV7-3 with TRBJ2-2; D remains ambiguous. Looked up from germline, CDR1 is SGHTA and CDR2 is FQGTGA. V lost 1 base and J lost 0, with 3 bases in between. The CDR3 contains 14 residues. The CDR3 sequence is CASSLNPNTGELFF. Here the CDR3 DNA reads TGTGCCAGCAGCTTAAACCCGAACACCGGGGAGCTGTTTTTT.

The gene calls are TRBV19 and TRBJ1-2; 7 bases agree with TRBD1. This CDR3 comprises 14 residues. The V and J ends lost 4 bases and 1 base, in that order; junction bases with no gene match: 3. Germline CDR1 reads LNHDA; CDR2 reads SQIVND (reference sequence). Written as DNA, the CDR3 is TGTGCCAGTAGTAGACAGGGAGGTAACTATGGCTACACCTTC. It is translated as CASSRQGGNYGYTF.

The V call is TRBV1, the J call TRBJ1-3; TRBD1 is the table's D call and was not checked against the DNA. TRBV1 is shown as a pseudogene. The CDR3 runs 16 residues. This chain's CDR3 is CTSSPRDSHSGNTIYF. In nucleotides, the CDR3 is TGCACCAGCAGCCCCCGGGACAGTCACTCTGGAAACACCATATATTTT.

This chain uses TRBV5-1 with TRBJ1-2; 10 bases match TRBD1. Per germline, CDR1 SGHRS and CDR2 YFSETQ. The CDR3 runs 17 residues. V lost 4 bases and J lost 4; bases outside the gene matches: 13. In nucleotides, the CDR3 is TGCGCCAGCAGCCCGGGACAGGGGACGAGCGACGGCTATGGCTACACCTTC. Its translation: CASSPGQGTSDGYGYTF.

The V gene is TRBV28, the J gene TRBJ2-7, with D perhaps TRBD2 (5 bases). Between the trimmed V and J ends, which lost 10 bases and 3 bases, there was a span of 13 bases. This CDR3 spans 12 amino acids. The V gene's germline CDR1 is MDHEN and CDR2 SYDVKM. This chain's CDR3 is CATTGKIYEQYF. CDR3 DNA sequence: TGTGCCACCACCGGGAAGATCTACGAGCAGTACTTC.

The chain carries TRBV12-3 or TRBV12-4 and TRBJ1-4; D is undetermined. V lost 8 bases to trimming and J lost 4 bases, with 8 bases between them. This CDR3 is built from 12 residues. Here the CDR3 reads CASREDNEKLFF. In DNA, the CDR3 is TGTGCCAGCCGGGAAGATAATGAAAAACTGTTTTTT.

The V gene is TRBV19, the J gene TRBJ2-7; tentative D call: TRBD1 (5 bases). Trimming removed 6 bases at V and 0 bases at J, with 9 bases between. CDR1 is LNHDA and CDR2 is SQIVND in the germline V gene (reference sequence). The CDR3 is 13 amino acids. CDR3 sequence (DNA): TGTGCCAGTAGCCAAACAGGCTCCTACGAGCAGTACTTC. Translation gives CASSQTGSYEQYF.

The chain has TRBV6-5 and TRBJ2-3; TRBD2 agrees at 14 bases. J gave up 6 bases and V 5 bases, and 4 bases lay outside the gene matches. The CDR3 is 15 residues long. Looked up from germline, CDR1 is MNHEY and CDR2 is SVGAGI. CDR3 in DNA: TGTGCCAGCAGTAGACTAGCGGGGGGGACGGATACGCAGTATTTT. Amino acids: CASSRLAGGTDTQYF.

The chain has TRBV25-1 and TRBJ2-1; 9 bases agree with TRBD2. The CDR3 loop spans 17 amino acids. Germline V gene lookup returns CDR1 MGHDK and CDR2 SYGVNS. Germline trimming cut 2 bases from V and 1 base from J; bases unmatched to any gene: 6. For the CDR3, the DNA is TGTGCCAGCAGTGAACCCAGCGGGGGGACTTCCTACAATGAGCAGTTCTTC. This sequence encodes CASSEPSGGTSYNEQFF.

The chain couples TRBV6-5 to TRBJ1-6; no reliable D call. Looked up from germline, CDR1 is MNHEY and CDR2 is SVGAGI. There are 15 residues in the CDR3. V was cut by 5 bases and J by 8 bases, with 16 bases left in between. Written as DNA, the CDR3 is TGTGCCAGCAGTCCACGGACTGCCCGCGATTCACCCCTCCACTTT. Its protein product is CASSPRTARDSPLHF.

The V call is TRBV12-3 or TRBV12-4, the J call TRBJ1-1; D remains ambiguous. This CDR3 is built from 13 residues. V was shortened by 3 bases and J by 3 bases, with 8 bases between the two germline ends. DNA for the CDR3: TGTGCCAGCAGTTTGATTGGAGACACTGAAGCTTTCTTT. Amino acid sequence: CASSLIGDTEAFF.

The V gene is TRBV2, the J gene TRBJ1-5; D is ambiguous. The CDR3 runs 14 residues. The germline V gene encodes CDR1 SNHLY and CDR2 FYNNEI. V was clipped by 8 bases and J by 2 bases, with 13 bases between them. DNA of the CDR3: TGTGCCAGCGAGTCGGTATTTGGCAATCAGCCCCAGCATTTT. It is translated as CASESVFGNQPQHF.

The gene calls are TRBV9 and TRBJ2-2; the D gene is possibly TRBD2 (7 bases). The V end was cut by 8 bases, the J end by 4 bases, with 15 bases between. Germline CDR1 is SGDLS and CDR2 is YYNGEE. This CDR3 is 14 amino acids long. This CDR3 is CASKRGGGTGELFF. The CDR3 coding sequence is TGTGCCAGTAAGCGGGGAGGGGGCACCGGGGAGCTGTTTTTT. Variable domain in full (rest from reference TRBV9 and TRBJ2-2): DSGVTQTPKHLITATGQRVTLRCSPRSGDLSVYWYQQSLDQGLQFLIQYYNGEERAKGNILERFSAQQFPDLHSELNLSSLELGDSALYFCASKRGGGTGELFFGEGSRLTVL.

The CDR3 sequence is CAISRDLDTEAFF. The CDR3 nucleotides read TGTGCCATCTCCCGGGACTTAGACACTGAAGCTTTCTTT. This sequence joins TRBV10-3 and TRBJ1-1; a possible D gene is TRBD1 (5 bases). CDR1 and CDR2 from the germline V gene are ENHRY and SYGVKD. There are 13 residues in the CDR3. The V end was cut by 8 bases, the J end by 3 bases, with 13 bases between.